The subject of this entry is one T cell receptor (beta chain). The target antigen is unknown. This entry belongs to a study of early T cells in non-severe SARS-CoV-2 infection. The overall study: With bulk RNA from unsorted whole blood as input, sequencing yielded unpaired chains. Study-wide points: VDJdb matching skewed toward anti-spike CD8 responses, missing private and CD4 specificities.

Each cDNA molecule carried a unique molecular identifier. Via MiXCR, TCRdb re-called the 5' RACE reads, giving one row per CDR3 protein. The table lists about 41,000 distinct CDR3 sequences, 11% of them singletons. The CDR3 is 14 residues long. Trimming cost V 2 bases and J 10 bases; bases outside gene matches: 5. From germline, CDR1 is SGHDT and CDR2 YYEEEE. The sequenced sample was whole blood. The clonotype was recovered from an adult who was a healthcare worker with PCR-confirmed SARS-CoV-2 infection or an uninfected control (not recorded which). The V and J genes are TRBV5-6 and TRBJ1-6, with 8 nucleotides matching TRBD1. The CDR3, as DNA: TGTGCCAGCAGCTTTGGACAGGGAGGATCACCCCTCCACTTT. Translated: CASSFGQGGSPLHF.